This T cell receptor (beta chain) appears in the sequencing data of a study of graft-versus-host responses after intestinal transplantation. Across the whole study: Anti-thymocyte globulin was used for induction in all recipients, who then took tacrolimus and steroids for roughly 3 years.

Study-wide results and caveats: Individuals who had graft-donor T cell macrochimerism had allografts that showed high graft-versus-host to host-versus-graft clonal ratios. Marrow from the recipient contained GvH clones, some of which had appeared first in ileum or blood. Early post-transplant declines in HvG were associated with peak levels of circulating GvH clones.

Only in-frame clones appear in the TCRdb table, and some are missing; sequencing was by immunoSEQ multiplex PCR. The table includes nearly 90,000 clones, roughly four fifths detected once. This clone has only one observation. Antigen specificity is unknown. The receptor was derived from a human donor who received an intestinal transplant. The sequences come from unstimulated CD8+ T cells sorted from spleen or lymph node cells, collected before intestinal transplant.

Here the CDR3 reads CASEGPSGRFFTDTQYF. Here the CDR3 DNA reads TGTGCTAGTGAGGGCCCCTCCGGGAGGTTCTTCACAGATACGCAGTATTTT. The chain uses TRBV12-5 and TRBJ2-3; TRBD2 matches 7 bases. V was clipped by 7 bases and J by 2 bases; unmatched bases: 15. Per germline, CDR1 LGHNT and CDR2 FRNRAP. The CDR3 totals 17 residues.